This TCR beta chain was recorded in a study of blood T cell repertoires in COVID-19. Looking at the study overall: The origin of the acute and convalescent COVID-19 samples was the United States, Italy and Spain. In each case, the material was cDNA or gDNA derived from T cells, B-cell-depleted T cells, or PBMCs.

Original methodology: Estimation of nucleated cell counts was performed using reference gene primer amplification. TCRdb's table, derived via immunoSEQ multiplex PCR, lists solely in-frame clones and lacks some. D and trimming were read from the DNA, whereas the V and J calls and clone size are those reported in that table. Here the sample spans under 300,000 clones, roughly 90% being singletons. CDR1 is LGHDT and CDR2 is YNNKEL in the germline V gene (reference sequence). CDR3 length: 15 residues. V shed 3 bases and J shed 2 bases, with 11 bases lying between them. The sample taken for sequencing was peripheral blood. V usage is TRBV3-1 (or the pseudogene TRBV3-2) and J usage is TRBJ1-5; tentative D call: TRBD1 (6 bases). This clonotype originated in a man aged 30 to 39 who had recovered from COVID-19. The CDR3 region has the DNA TGTGCCAGCAGCCAGGGGGCGGGGGGCAATCAGCCCCAGCATTTT. Translating gives CASSQGAGGNQPQHF.